Sequencing of this TCR beta chain was carried out in a study of response to subunit inactivated influenza vaccine. In TCRdb, the RT-PCR reads were re-called with MiXCR into one record per CDR3 protein. This sample has about half a million distinct CDR3 sequences, with 9.5% to 13% found just once. The CDR3 loop spans 12 amino acids. CDR1 is ENHRY and CDR2 is SYGVKD in the germline V gene. V was cut by 2 bases and J by 11 bases, with 12 bases left in between. This clonotype was obtained from a man aged 50 to 60 who received an inactivated influenza vaccine. The specimen comprised PBMCs from blood, sampled about 40 days after vaccination. The rearrangement uses TRBV10-3 and TRBJ1-1; D gene ambiguous. This chain's CDR3 is CAISEHSTGAFF. The CDR3 nucleotides read TGTGCCATCAGTGAGCACTCGACGGGGGCTTTCTTT.